This T cell receptor (beta chain) was captured by sequencing in a study of cytomegalovirus exposure and HLA in healthy donors. Generated by immunoSEQ multiplex PCR, the TCRdb table keeps only in-frame clones and is missing some. This repertoire shows 150,000 to 180,000 clones, more than 70% found once; its top ten account for approximately 2.2%. This clone was seen only once. Germline loops: CDR1 PRHDT, CDR2 FYEKMQ (reference sequence). CDR3 size: 15 residues. V shed 3 bases, J shed 6 bases, and the junction held 10 bases outside the gene matches. This chain links TRBV13 with TRBJ1-2; 7 positions agree with TRBD1. The sequence was obtained from a human donor in good health. Sequenced sample: PBMCs. CDR3 bases: TGTGCCAGCAGCTTGAACAGGGGCGTTATTGATGGCTACACCTTC. Residues: CASSLNRGVIDGYTF. Looking up the rest from reference TRBV13 and TRBJ1-2 gives the full variable domain: AAGVIQSPRHLIKEKRETATLKCYPIPRHDTVYWYQQGPGQDPQFLISFYEKMQSDKGSIPDRFSAQQFSDYHSELNMSSLELGDSALYFCASSLNRGVIDGYTFGSGTRLTVV.